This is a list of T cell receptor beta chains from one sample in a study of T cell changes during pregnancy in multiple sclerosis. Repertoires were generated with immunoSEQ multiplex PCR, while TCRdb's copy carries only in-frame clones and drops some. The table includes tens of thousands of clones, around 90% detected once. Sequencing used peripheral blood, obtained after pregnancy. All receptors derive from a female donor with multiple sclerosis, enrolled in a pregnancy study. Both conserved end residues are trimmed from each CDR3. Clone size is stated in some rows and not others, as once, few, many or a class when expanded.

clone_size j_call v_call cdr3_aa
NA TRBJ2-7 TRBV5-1 ASSSGTGYEQY
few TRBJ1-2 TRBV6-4 ASSDGDSSYGYT
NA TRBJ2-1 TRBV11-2 ASSLVGASSYNEQF
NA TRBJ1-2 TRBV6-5 ASSYSRQGGGYT
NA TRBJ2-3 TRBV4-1 ASSQIWGLNLKDTQY
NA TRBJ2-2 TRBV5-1 ASSSHPGQGGTGELF
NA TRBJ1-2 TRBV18 ASSPPEGNVYT
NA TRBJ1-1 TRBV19 ASSMYQGEAF
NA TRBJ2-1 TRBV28 ASRFATSGSYNEQF
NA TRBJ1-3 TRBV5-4 ASSRKTGEVIGNTIY
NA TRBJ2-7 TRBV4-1 ASSQEAGSSARVYEQY
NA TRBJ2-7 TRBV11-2 ASSRDYEQY
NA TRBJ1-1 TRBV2 ASRGGGTLNTEAF
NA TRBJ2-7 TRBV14 ASSQRDRVGYEQY
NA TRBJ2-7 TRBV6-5 ASRGDRSYEQY
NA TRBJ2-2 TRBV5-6 ASSLRSSGRGAGGELF
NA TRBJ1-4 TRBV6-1 ASSEALAATNEKLF
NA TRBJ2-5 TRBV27 ASRNYETQY
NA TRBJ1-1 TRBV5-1 ASSPEGVLNTEAF
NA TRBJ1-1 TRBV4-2 ASSQPPRETAEAF
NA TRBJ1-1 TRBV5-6 ASSPRYTEAF
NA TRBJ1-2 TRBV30 AWRQGSEGYT
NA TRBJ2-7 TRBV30 AWSPGPNRVSYEQY
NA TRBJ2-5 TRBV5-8 ASRYRDRDLETQY
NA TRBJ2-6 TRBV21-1 ASSKFRWDTTLSGANVLT
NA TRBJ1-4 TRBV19 ASRRDRFGEKLF
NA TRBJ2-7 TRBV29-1 SFLAGGNPYEQY
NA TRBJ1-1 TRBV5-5 ASSSAPRQGFMNTEAF
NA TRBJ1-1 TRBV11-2 ASSPSGEGTEAF
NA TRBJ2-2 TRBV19 ASSIRGRGPADTGELF
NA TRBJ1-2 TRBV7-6 ASSRRIVGPGNNYGYT
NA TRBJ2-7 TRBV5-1 ASSFDSRMGQY
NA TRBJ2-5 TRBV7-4 ASRHNRTNRQETQY
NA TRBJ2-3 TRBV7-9 ASRTSGRTMSSTDTQY
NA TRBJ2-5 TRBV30 AWSVIGEKQY
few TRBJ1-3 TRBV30 AWSTPREASGNTIY
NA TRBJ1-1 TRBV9 ASSGTTNTEAF
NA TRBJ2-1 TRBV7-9 ASSLALAGVTEQF
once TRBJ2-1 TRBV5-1 ASSLDRVGNEQF
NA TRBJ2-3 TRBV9 ASSGGLGSLADTQY
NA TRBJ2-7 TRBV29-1 SVVKAGTSIDEQY
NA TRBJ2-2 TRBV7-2 ASSKQAPGELF
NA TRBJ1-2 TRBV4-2 ASSRQAYGYT
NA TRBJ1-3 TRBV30 AWSVPMEGSGNTIY
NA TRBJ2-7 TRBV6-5 ASSYSHTAYEQY
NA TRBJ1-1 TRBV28 ASSWVKWGGEAF
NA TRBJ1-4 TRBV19 ASSIRTGAANEKLF
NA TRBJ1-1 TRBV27 ASSMGQGANTEAF
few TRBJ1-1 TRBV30 AWRMTVNTEAF
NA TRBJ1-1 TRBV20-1 SARTGAKAF
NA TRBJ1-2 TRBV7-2 ASSPADRGGGYT
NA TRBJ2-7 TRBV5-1 ASSLAPEGQYYEQY
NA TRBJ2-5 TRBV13 ASSLEVSGRGRGETQY
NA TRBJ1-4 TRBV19 ASMGTGVEKLF
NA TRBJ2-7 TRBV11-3 ASSRRDRMYEQY
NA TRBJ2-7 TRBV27 ASSSSLAESSYEQY
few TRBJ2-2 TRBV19 ASTHLGGRARTGELF